These T cell receptor beta chains were read from a single sample in a study of T cells after yellow fever vaccination. One entry per CDR3 protein results from TCRdb running MiXCR on the 5' RACE reads. The sample carries 250,000 to 400,000 distinct CDR3 sequences, 4.1% recorded once. The sequences come from PBMCs, collected 5 days after the yellow fever booster vaccination. The source of these receptors is a man aged 18 to 30 who received the YFV17D yellow fever vaccine. CDR3s leave out the opening cysteine and the closing phenylalanine or tryptophan. Clone size appears in some rows only: once, few, many, or a class for an expanded clone.

v_gene | abundance | CDR3aa
TRBV12-3/TRBV12-4 | few | ASRRGGMTDTQY
TRBV6-2/TRBV6-3 | few | ASSLLQGSNSPLH
TRBV4-3 | few | ASSQESRAGDSYEQY
TRBV12-3/TRBV12-4 | many | ASSLSGAPGYQPQH
TRBV24-1 | - | ATSAPLGTGELF
TRBV6-2/TRBV6-3 | - | ASSYGFENSYGYT
TRBV2 | - | ASSEAQRGSYNEQF
TRBV6-2/TRBV6-3 | many | ASSNTGTYVAKNIQY
TRBV7-2 | few | ASSLRGQGNGYT
TRBV6-9 | many | ASSLRAYEQY
TRBV7-2 | few | ASSLDRKAF
TRBV11-2 | few | ASSLARSPSGGTYNEQF
TRBV27 | - | ASSLSGVLNYEQY
TRBV9 | few | ASSVKSRADTQY